This T cell receptor (beta chain) is from a study of blood T cell repertoires in COVID-19 (dated by TCRdb to 2018 to 2020). Regarding the study in general: Samples covering the acute and convalescent phases of COVID-19 were provided by collaborators in the United States, Italy and Spain. Samples were obtained from the ongoing ImmuneRACE study (first 160 participants) and from about 1,300 subjects provided by 6 global collaborators. The repertoires were made available in a free public database intended to serve as a resource for research on the immune response to SARS-CoV-2. The prospective study material was composed of cDNA or gDNA derived from T cells, B-cell-depleted T cells, or PBMCs. Subjects who had been exposed to COVID-19, were actively infected with it, or had recovered from it provided the deeply sampled blood TCRbeta repertoires that made up the dataset. Where HLA class I and class II types were available, the types were taken from metadata supplied by the sample provider, not from assay-based typing. A de-identified subject ID, COVID-19 status, age in years and sex were almost always included in the sample metadata.

Study-wide findings and limitations: The amount of clinical and demographic metadata varied by source and participant and was provided uncurated.

Participants in the prospective study were aged roughly 18 to 100 years, lived in over 20 United States geographic areas, and enrolled through a virtual design. Cohort assignment in the prospective study relied on participant-reported clinical history from a screening survey and a study questionnaire. A participant counted as exposed if, within 2 weeks of entering the study, that participant had been in contact with someone who had a PCR-confirmed or clinician-diagnosed COVID-19 case. In the prospective study, whole blood, serum and a nasopharyngeal or oropharyngeal swab were collected from each participant by mobile phlebotomists. Over an approximately 2-month period, participants in the prospective study had the option of providing additional blood draws and questionnaires. Blood samples from the prospective study were shipped frozen or at room temperature prior to DNA extraction. Of note for this clone: The antigen it recognizes is unknown. No clone much larger than this one lies a single base away; base qualities are absent.

V and J lose 5 bases and 6 bases, and a span of 11 bases separates them. From the cysteine through the phenylalanine, the CDR3 covers 12 amino acids. Solely the CDR3 DNA is kept, with 36 bases framed from the first base. The germline V gene yields MGHDK for CDR1 and SYGVNS for CDR2. TCRbeta CDR3 regions were amplified from genomic DNA by means of the immunoSEQ Assay, a bias-controlled multiplex PCR. On the study's bioinformatics: Within the assay, amplification of reference gene primers was used to estimate how many nucleated cells each sample contained. To quantify the absolute abundance of each unique TCRbeta CDR3 rearrangement, sequence reads were collapsed and filtered. Productive Simpson clonality was computed per sample as the square root of Simpson's diversity index over productive rearrangements. As stored in TCRdb, this immuneACCESS dataset retains in-frame rearrangements with V and J assigned. A fraction of the clones does not appear; measured against another copy, unresolved V genes explain less than half of the discrepancy, and the remainder lacks a known reason. D and trimming come from the DNA, and the V and J calls and clone size come from that table. The sample table lists approximately 300,000 clones, approximately 91% of them with a count of one. 3% to 5% of the sample is taken by the ten largest.

The chain is made from TRBV25-1 and TRBJ2-7; the D gene identity is not certain. The TCR originated in a young woman who had been exposed to COVID-19. Sequencing input: PBMCs or T cells enriched from blood (not recorded which). The CDR3 corresponds to CASSPTTTEQYF. The bases read TGTGCCAGCAGTCCTACCACCACCGAGCAGTACTTC.